The text below deals with one T cell receptor (beta chain). Its antigen is currently unknown. Germline values: CDR1 SEHNR, CDR2 FQNEAQ (reference sequence). Trimming cost V 3 bases and J 6 bases; bases outside gene matches: 4. The length of the CDR3 is 13 residues. The data were taken from a study of shared clonotypes between healthy human individuals. Study-wide results and limits: Richness estimates generally favored naive over memory subsets. Four donors had roughly 5% of their naive CD4 clonotypes in common.

Sequencing was at deep level. The table came from immunoSEQ multiplex PCR; TCRdb's copy has only in-frame clones and leaves some out. There are roughly 2,500,000 clones in the sample; roughly 93% occur only once, and 0.36% lies in the top ten. The sample comprised naive CD4+ T cells from PBMCs. Subset reported: CD45RA+ positively selected. The receptor's source is a young man in good health. Some clones in this sample may be carry-over from other donors' samples. This chain uses TRBV7-9 with TRBJ2-7; 8 bases align to TRBD2. CDR3 sequence: CASSFAGGREQYF. The CDR3, as DNA: TGTGCCAGCAGCTTTGCGGGAGGCCGCGAGCAGTACTTC.